Sequencing of this T cell receptor (beta chain) was carried out in a study of shared clonotypes between healthy human individuals. Study-wide results and caveats: Lower generation probabilities were found for non-shared clonotypes than for those shared by all four donors. Naive CD4 clonotype sharing across a handful of donors was approximately 5.2%.

Partitioning of CD4+ cells yielded a CD45RA+ naive subset and a CD45RA-negative memory subset. Germline-derived CDR1 and CDR2 are SNHLY and FYNNEI. The CDR3 is made up of 15 amino acids. J lost 2 bases, V lost 4 bases, and 7 bases had no gene match. About this clone: Antigen: not known.

Method: immunoSEQ multiplex PCR; TCRdb's copy keeps in-frame clones and lacks some. The table shows millions of clones, with over 85% occurring only once. V and J are TRBV2 and TRBJ2-5; TRBD2 agrees at 7 bases. Sequencing was carried out using naive CD4+ T cells from PBMCs. Subset specified: CD45RA+ positively selected. The receptor was derived from a young man in good health. Some clones in this sample may be carry-over from other donors' samples. CDR3 nucleotide sequence: TGTGCCAGCAGTGGGGTGGTCGGGGGGCAAGAGACCCAGTACTTC. Translation: CASSGVVGGQETQYF.